One and the same sample provided the 26 T cell receptor beta chains below, sequenced in a study of T cells expressing NK-cell markers. TCRdb reanalyzed the 5' RACE reads, giving one entry per CDR3 protein sequence and no DNA. In all, the sample yields 550,000 to 600,000 distinct CDR3 sequences. Source material: blood T cells: a sorted CD56 or NKG2C T cell subset, CD4+ or CD8+ T cells, or bulk PBMC T cells (not recorded which). These receptor sequences come from a man aged 18 to 29 in good health.

CDR3 sequence reads: CASSQIGRETQYF. The chain is built from TRBV11-1 and TRBJ2-5. The CDR3 has 13 amino acids. Per germline, CDR1 SGHAT and CDR2 FQDESV (reference sequence).

The chain joins TRBV20-1 to TRBJ2-1; TCRdb outputs TRBD2, but without DNA this stays unchecked. CDR1 and CDR2 from the germline V gene are DFQATT and SNEGSKA (reference sequence). The CDR3 contains 14 residues. The CDR3 region is CSAREAGGLNEQFF.

The CDR3 sequence: CASSLDRGLAYEQYF. The chain links TRBV12-3 or TRBV12-4 to TRBJ2-7; TCRdb's D call, TRBD1, is unchecked because there is no DNA. The CDR3 extends over 15 amino acids.

The gene calls are TRBV7-6 and TRBJ2-1; as DNA is missing, the TRBD1 call by TCRdb cannot be tested. Germline loops: CDR1 SGHVS, CDR2 FNYEAQ. The length of the CDR3 is 15 residues. The CDR3 sequence: CASSPVGTGRSEQFF.

The V call is TRBV12-5, the J call TRBJ2-2; the D gene TCRdb calls, TRBD2, cannot be checked with no DNA. The CDR3 extends over 17 amino acids. In germline, CDR1 is LGHNT, CDR2 FRNRAP. Here the CDR3 reads CASGSSVTSGTDGELFF.

The chain carries TRBV5-1 and TRBJ1-1; TCRdb's assignment of TRBD1 cannot be checked, as there is no DNA. The germline gives CDR1 SGHRS, CDR2 YFSETQ. CDR3 length equals 13 residues. CDR3: CASSRGGNTEAFF.

This chain uses TRBV19 with TRBJ2-3; with no DNA, the TCRdb D assignment of TRBD2 cannot be verified. CDR1 is LNHDA and CDR2 is SQIVND in the germline V gene (reference sequence). The CDR3 covers 15 residues. The CDR3 sequence: CASSGAGLNTDTQYF.

The chain couples TRBV5-1 to TRBJ2-4; TCRdb returns TRBD1, unconfirmable since there is no DNA. The CDR3 contains 14 residues. Per germline, CDR1 SGHRS and CDR2 YFSETQ. CDR3 region: CASSPGTGWDIQYF.

This chain's CDR3 is CSVEERGLGQETQYF. The chain is built from TRBV29-1 and TRBJ2-5; without DNA, the TCRdb call of TRBD1 cannot be checked. CDR1 and CDR2 from the germline V gene are SQVTM and ANQGSEA. The length of the CDR3 is 15 residues.

The rearrangement uses TRBV12-3 or TRBV12-4 and TRBJ1-4; lacking DNA, the TRBD1 call made by TCRdb goes unchecked. The CDR3 sequence is 18 residues long. CDR3 residues: CASSLWTGGLATNEKLFF.

V usage is TRBV3-1 and J usage is TRBJ2-5; the D call from TCRdb, TRBD1, cannot be confirmed without DNA. CDR1 is LGHDT, CDR2 YNNKEL, per germline (reference sequence). There are 16 residues in the CDR3. The CDR3 region is CASSQTNTPGGETQYF.

V is TRBV4-2 and J is TRBJ2-7; TCRdb's D call of TRBD2 is untestable without DNA. This CDR3 is 15 amino acids long. Germline loops: CDR1 LGHNA, CDR2 YNFKEQ. CDR3 sequence: CASSQELADTYEQYF.

The J gene is TRBJ2-1, the V gene TRBV24-1; the TRBD1 assignment by TCRdb is unverifiable without DNA. CDR1 KGHDR and CDR2 SFDVKD come from the germline V gene. The CDR3 is 15 amino acids. The CDR3 loop reads CATSEMPGVYNEQFF.

The V and J genes are TRBV20-1 and TRBJ2-7; TCRdb's D gene call, TRBD2, goes unchecked for lack of DNA. The germline gives CDR1 DFQATT, CDR2 SNEGSKA (reference sequence). This CDR3 is 13 amino acids long. CDR3 protein: CSARWVGAYEQYF.

The V and J genes are TRBV25-1 and TRBJ2-1; checking the TCRdb D call of TRBD1 is not possible without DNA. Germline CDR1 and CDR2: MGHDK and SYGVNS. The CDR3 totals 17 residues. CDR3 residues: CASSESEGVFSYNEQFF.

The rearrangement links TRBV6-1 to TRBJ1-6; TCRdb reports TRBD1, a call that lacks DNA to check it against. CDR3 size: 13 residues. From germline, CDR1 is MNHNS and CDR2 SASEGT. The CDR3: CATNREVNSPLHF.

This sequence joins TRBV3-1 and TRBJ2-3; TCRdb's assignment of TRBD1 cannot be checked, as there is no DNA. The germline CDR1 and CDR2 sequences are LGHDT and YNNKEL (reference sequence). This CDR3 has 14 amino acids. The CDR3 loop reads CASSQPRDADTQYF.

The CDR3 protein is CASGPSGDQPQHF. The chain is built from TRBV12-5 and TRBJ1-5; TCRdb proposes TRBD1, but this gene call is untestable without DNA. Per the germline V gene, CDR1 is LGHNT and CDR2 is FRNRAP. The CDR3 consists of 13 residues.

CDR3 residues: CASSELMNTEAFF. This chain connects TRBV18 to TRBJ1-1. The CDR3 is 13 residues long. Germline lookup yields CDR1 KGHSH and CDR2 LQKENI.

The genes are TRBV5-1 and TRBJ2-1; TCRdb picks TRBD2, but there is no DNA to check that call. In germline, CDR1 is SGHRS, CDR2 YFSETQ. The CDR3 is made up of 16 amino acids. The CDR3 spells CASSLQAGVGYNEQFF.

This chain joins TRBV27 and TRBJ2-3; TCRdb reports TRBD2, a call that lacks DNA to check it against. The CDR3 spans 15 residues. Germline V gene sequence: CDR1 MNHEY, CDR2 SMNVEV (reference sequence). The CDR3 spells CASSRLAGAGNTQYF.

The chain has TRBV6-2 or TRBV6-3 and TRBJ2-2. The CDR3 has 13 residues. CDR1 is MNHEY and CDR2 is SVGEGT in the germline V gene. CDR3: CASSYSLNGELFF.

The chain combines TRBV20-1 with TRBJ2-4; TCRdb reports TRBD2, a call that lacks DNA to check it against. The germline CDR1 and CDR2 sequences are DFQATT and SNEGSKA (reference sequence). This CDR3 contains 12 residues. CDR3 loop: CSAKRLKNIQYF.

This CDR3 reads CASSFGGNEKLFF. J is TRBJ1-4 and V is TRBV12-3 or TRBV12-4. The CDR3 length is 13 residues.

The chain joins TRBV9 to TRBJ2-2. CDR3 size: 16 residues. Germline V CDR1 and CDR2: SGDLS, YYNGEE. The CDR3 is CASSPRGVSNTGELFF.

The chain employs TRBV11-1 and TRBJ2-3; TCRdb selects TRBD1, and the lack of DNA leaves this call unchecked. CDR1 and CDR2 (germline): SGHAT, FQDESV (reference sequence). This CDR3 spans 18 amino acids. The CDR3 is CASAFPPLPGQGKDTQYF.